This entry lists 23 T cell receptor beta chains sequenced from one sample in a study of blood T cell repertoires in COVID-19. Profiling relied on immunoSEQ multiplex PCR, and the TCRdb table lists in-frame clones only, not all of them. The sample holds 45,000 to 65,000 clones; approximately 88% are singletons and the top ten take roughly a tenth. The source material was peripheral blood. The receptors shown here come from a man between 25 and 39 years old with COVID-19, enrolled during active disease.

The chain has TRBV19 and TRBJ2-7; 7 bases line up with TRBD2. The CDR3 is made up of 14 amino acids. The germline V gene encodes CDR1 LNHDA and CDR2 SQIVND (reference sequence). Losses at the gene ends were 1 base for V and 4 bases for J; bases not matched to a gene: 4. Here the CDR3 reads CASSIAQGGYEQYF. CDR3 nucleotides: TGTGCCAGTAGTATAGCGCAGGGAGGGTACGAGCAGTACTTC. Full variable domain (remainder filled in from reference TRBV19 and TRBJ2-7): DGGITQSPKYLFRKEGQNVTLSCEQNLNHDAMYWYRQDPGQGLRLIYYSQIVNDFQKGDIAEGYSVSREKKESFPLTVTSAQKNPTAFYLCASSIAQGGYEQYFGPGTRLTVT.

The chain couples TRBV6-5 to TRBJ2-7; 7 nucleotides line up with TRBD2. Trimming took 9 bases from V and 3 from J; bases not matched to a gene: 8. CDR1 MNHEY and CDR2 SVGAGI come from the germline V gene. This CDR3 comprises 13 residues. The CDR3 DNA is TGTGCCAGTTTCACGGGAGGTCGCTACGAGCAGTACTTC. Protein product: CASFTGGRYEQYF.

The chain combines TRBV28 with TRBJ2-7; D may be TRBD2 (5 bases). V lost 8 bases to trimming and J lost 2 bases, with 13 bases between them. The CDR3 spans 13 residues. CDR1 is MDHEN and CDR2 is SYDVKM in the germline V gene. The CDR3 region is CASSPGLTYEQYF. The CDR3 DNA follows: TGTGCCAGCTCACCGGGATTAACCTACGAGCAGTACTTC.

The chain is built from TRBV5-1 and TRBJ1-2, with 7 nucleotides matching TRBD1. This CDR3 comprises 14 residues. Unmatched junction bases numbered 14, after V lost 7 bases and J lost 8 bases. Germline loops: CDR1 SGHRS, CDR2 YFSETQ. CDR3 sequence (DNA): TGCGCCAGCGGGCCCGACAGGGTGTTCGGGGGCTACACCTTC. Its translation: CASGPDRVFGGYTF. Supplemented by reference TRBV5-1 and TRBJ1-2, the full variable domain reads KAGVTQTPRYLIKTRGQQVTLSCSPISGHRSVSWYQQTPGQGLQFLFEYFSETQRNKGNFPGRFSGRQFSNSRSEMNVSTLELGDSALYLCASGPDRVFGGYTFGSGTRLTVV.

The chain uses TRBV18 and TRBJ1-1; 7 positions match TRBD1. V shed 3 bases and J 0 bases; nucleotides not matched to a gene: 10. Germline loops: CDR1 KGHSH, CDR2 LQKENI. This CDR3 comprises 17 residues. The CDR3 here is CASSPRLTQGMNTEAFF. In DNA form, the CDR3 reads TGTGCCAGCTCACCTCGTCTTACACAGGGGATGAACACTGAAGCTTTCTTT.

The chain couples TRBV9 to TRBJ1-2; D not certain. The CDR3 is made up of 14 amino acids. The germline gives CDR1 SGDLS, CDR2 YYNGEE. Trimming shortened V by 0 bases and J by 1 base, and 7 bases separated the two germline ends. The CDR3 loop is CASSVDPGNYGYTF. CDR3 sequence (DNA): TGTGCCAGCAGCGTAGACCCGGGTAACTATGGCTACACCTTC.

The chain couples TRBV24-1 to TRBJ1-1, with TRBD1 as a possible D gene (5 bases). Deletions cut 3 bases from V and 8 bases from J, with 18 bases between. The CDR3 has 15 amino acids. In germline, CDR1 is KGHDR, CDR2 SFDVKD. In DNA, the CDR3 is TGTGCCACCAGTGATGGTACACGGGGGAGGGGCGAAGCTTTCTTT. Amino acids: CATSDGTRGRGEAFF.

This chain links TRBV9 with TRBJ2-7; no clear D gene. Germline CDR1 and CDR2: SGDLS and YYNGEE. This CDR3 contains 14 residues. Trimming took 0 bases from V and 3 from J, leaving 10 bases between them. CDR3 amino acids: CASSVDVFRYEQYF. Here the CDR3 DNA reads TGTGCCAGCAGCGTAGATGTCTTCCGCTACGAGCAGTACTTC.

The chain joins TRBV7-9 to TRBJ2-1, with a tentative D call TRBD2 (6 bases). With 4 bases removed from V and 6 bases from J, the gap between germline ends came to 10 bases. Germline V gene data show CDR1 as SEHNR and CDR2 as FQNEAQ (reference sequence). The length of the CDR3 is 13 residues. CDR3 coding DNA: TGTGCCAGCAGCTCCCGGGACTCCAATGAGCAGTTCTTC. Residues: CASSSRDSNEQFF.

The chain links TRBV7-9 to TRBJ1-1; possible D gene TRBD1, 5 bases. This CDR3 is built from 13 residues. Trimming cost V 7 bases and J 6 bases, with 15 bases left between them. Germline CDR1 reads SEHNR; CDR2 reads FQNEAQ (reference sequence). The CDR3 region is CASTMVAQAEAFF. CDR3 in DNA: TGTGCCAGCACCATGGTGGCACAGGCTGAAGCTTTCTTT.

This clone was observed a few times. V gene TRBV6-5 combines with J gene TRBJ2-2; 8 bases agree with TRBD2. CDR1 and CDR2 (germline): MNHEY, SVGAGI. This CDR3 is 15 amino acids long. J was trimmed by 6 bases and V by 1 base; bases with no gene match: 4. The CDR3 DNA is TGTGCCAGCAGTTACTTCGGACTAGCTGCCGGGGAGCTGTTTTTT. It specifies CASSYFGLAAGELFF.

This chain uses TRBV6-1 with TRBJ1-2; 8 nucleotides line up with TRBD1. In germline, CDR1 is MNHNS, CDR2 SASEGT. CDR3 length: 16 amino acids. V shed 2 bases and J 1 base; nucleotides not matched to a gene: 6. The DNA of the CDR3 is TGTGCCAGCAGTGAATTTCGGACAGGGAGTAACTATGGCTACACCTTC. It translates to CASSEFRTGSNYGYTF.

V and J are TRBV2 and TRBJ2-7; D is ambiguous. The CDR3 covers 12 residues. Per germline, CDR1 SNHLY and CDR2 FYNNEI. V lost 10 bases, J lost 2 bases, and 12 bases lay in between. CDR3 coding DNA: TGTGCCAAAGAGAGATCAACCTACGAGCAGTACTTC. It yields the protein CAKERSTYEQYF.

The genes are TRBV28 and TRBJ1-2; no firm D call. Trimming shortened V by 6 bases and J by 4 bases, and 12 bases separated the two germline ends. CDR3 length equals 13 residues. Germline lookup yields CDR1 MDHEN and CDR2 SYDVKM. This CDR3 is CASRAGSSYGYTF. Written as DNA, the CDR3 is TGTGCCAGCAGGGCCGGTTCTAGCTATGGCTACACCTTC.

The chain uses TRBV2 and TRBJ2-3, with 7 bases fitting TRBD1. CDR1 and CDR2 (germline): SNHLY, FYNNEI. Trimming took 6 bases from V and 4 from J; bases not matched to a gene: 10. The CDR3 loop spans 15 amino acids. CDR3 in amino acids: CASRAQGLMADTQYF. Written as DNA, the CDR3 is TGTGCCAGCAGGGCACAGGGGCTTATGGCAGATACGCAGTATTTT.

CDR3 DNA: TGTGCCTGGAGTGTAAGTGGGACTAGCGGGAACTACGAGCAGTACTTC. Protein product: CAWSVSGTSGNYEQYF. The V gene is TRBV30, the J gene TRBJ2-7; 13 nucleotides line up with TRBD2. V trimming: 0 bases; J trimming: 3 bases; junction bases outside the gene matches: 5. This CDR3 has 16 residues. Germline V gives CDR1 GTSNPN, CDR2 SVGIG (reference sequence).

This chain links TRBV28 with TRBJ1-5; 7 bases fit TRBD1. Germline CDR1 and CDR2: MDHEN and SYDVKM. This CDR3 region has 14 residues. Trimming removed 5 bases from V and 3 bases from J; junction bases left unmatched: 4. The CDR3 loop reads CASSPQGLNQPQHF. The CDR3 nucleotides are TGTGCCAGCAGTCCACAGGGGCTCAATCAGCCCCAGCATTTT.

This clone was detected once. The chain links TRBV19 to TRBJ1-2; weak D call: TRBD1 (6 bases). The V end was cut by 6 bases, the J end by 4 bases, with 12 bases between. The CDR3 totals 13 residues. Germline V gene data show CDR1 as LNHDA and CDR2 as SQIVND (reference sequence). The CDR3 DNA follows: TGTGCCAGTAGCCGACAGGACGGCTATGGCTACACCTTC. The encoded protein is CASSRQDGYGYTF.

V gene TRBV25-1 combines with J gene TRBJ1-1; D is undetermined. Germline V lookup: CDR1 MGHDK, CDR2 SYGVNS. This CDR3 spans 12 amino acids. V lost 5 bases, J lost 2 bases, and 6 bases lay in between. The CDR3 DNA reads as TGTGCCAGCAGTAGCGGTAACACTGAAGCTTTCTTT. Amino acids: CASSSGNTEAFF.

This sequence joins TRBV2 and TRBJ2-7; 9 bases are a match to TRBD2. The CDR3 length is 14 residues. CDR1 is SNHLY and CDR2 is FYNNEI in the germline V gene. J lost 6 bases, V lost 4 bases, and 7 bases had no gene match. CDR3 residues: CASSVQTSGREQYF. Written as DNA, the CDR3 is TGTGCCAGCAGTGTGCAGACTAGCGGCCGCGAGCAGTACTTC. Based on the CDR3 plus reference TRBV2 and TRBJ2-7, the full variable domain is EPEVTQTPSHQVTQMGQEVILRCVPISNHLYFYWYRQILGQKVEFLVSFYNNEISEKSEIFDDQFSVERPDGSNFTLKIRSTKLEDSAMYFCASSVQTSGREQYFGPGTRLTVT.

V is TRBV7-2 and J is TRBJ2-5, with 7 bases fitting TRBD1. CDR1 is SGHTA, CDR2 FQGNSA, per germline. Trimming removed 1 base from V and 1 base from J; junction bases left unmatched: 0. The CDR3 sequence is 14 residues long. The CDR3 spells CASSLGDSQETQYF. For the CDR3, the DNA is TGTGCCAGCAGCTTAGGGGACAGCCAAGAGACCCAGTACTTC.

This clone was counted only a few times. In nucleotides, the CDR3 is TGTGCCTGTATTGGACCGGAGGCAACCTACGAGCAGTACTTC. Amino acid sequence: CACIGPEATYEQYF. The V call is TRBV30, the J call TRBJ2-7; tentatively, D is TRBD2 (5 bases). The CDR3 runs to 14 residues. Trimming shortened V by 6 bases and J by 2 bases, and 17 bases separated the two germline ends. Germline loops: CDR1 GTSNPN, CDR2 SVGIG (reference sequence).

CDR3 nucleotide sequence: TGTGCCAGCAGTCTCCAACTCTCAGGCCTCTATGGCTACACCTTC. This gives the protein CASSLQLSGLYGYTF. The chain joins TRBV28 to TRBJ1-2, with no clear D. The germline V gene has CDR1 MDHEN and CDR2 SYDVKM. The V end lost 5 bases, the J end lost 4 bases, and 17 bases lay between the germline ends. The CDR3 is 15 residues long.